The T cell receptor beta chain under discussion was sequenced for a study of a mutant IDH1 vaccine in newly diagnosed glioma. About this clone itself: Antigen specificity is unknown.

The V and J ends lost 2 bases and 0 bases respectively, with 17 bases between them. Germline lookup yields CDR1 SQVTM and CDR2 ANQGSEA. This CDR3 has 17 residues. Regarding time point: week 35, safety follow-up. The content of each vaccine dose was 300 ug of mutant IDH1 20-mer peptide, and topical imiquimod accompanied it. The assay was immunoSEQ multiplex PCR, and TCRdb's table has in-frame clones only and misses some. The data show 34,000 or so clones, roughly 80% seen once. The source was PBMCs, collected from a glioma patient whose treatment included an IDH1 peptide vaccine. V usage is TRBV29-1 and J usage is TRBJ1-3, with D possibly being TRBD1 (5 bases). This sequence originates from a woman aged 40 to 50 with glioma. CDR3 residues: CSVEIAPRQNSGNTIYF. Written as DNA, the CDR3 is TGCAGCGTTGAAATAGCCCCCCGACAGAACTCTGGAAACACCATATATTTT.